Below, one T cell receptor (beta chain) is given with its context. This sample was included in a study of Graves' ophthalmopathy and Graves' hyperthyroidism. RNA transcripts served as template for amplifying TCR beta CDR3 sequences. HTBI primers were used in a first-round RT-PCR, which preceded a second-round multiplex PCR. TCRdb passed the multiplex PCR reads through MiXCR, listing each CDR3 protein once. This sample has over a million distinct CDR3 sequences, with 35% to 45% found just once. This receptor was obtained from an adult man with Graves' hyperthyroidism. Input material: peripheral blood or thyroid tissue (not recorded which).

For the CDR3, the DNA is TGTGCCAGCAGCGTAACCGGGACAGGGGCCGAGCAGTACTTC. Residues: CASSVTGTGAEQYF. The chain employs TRBV7-2 and TRBJ2-7; the match to TRBD1 covers 10 bases. The CDR3 has 14 amino acids. The V gene end was trimmed by 5 bases and the J gene end by 6 bases; junction bases not matched to a gene: 7. Germline-derived CDR1 and CDR2 are SGHTA and FQGNSA.